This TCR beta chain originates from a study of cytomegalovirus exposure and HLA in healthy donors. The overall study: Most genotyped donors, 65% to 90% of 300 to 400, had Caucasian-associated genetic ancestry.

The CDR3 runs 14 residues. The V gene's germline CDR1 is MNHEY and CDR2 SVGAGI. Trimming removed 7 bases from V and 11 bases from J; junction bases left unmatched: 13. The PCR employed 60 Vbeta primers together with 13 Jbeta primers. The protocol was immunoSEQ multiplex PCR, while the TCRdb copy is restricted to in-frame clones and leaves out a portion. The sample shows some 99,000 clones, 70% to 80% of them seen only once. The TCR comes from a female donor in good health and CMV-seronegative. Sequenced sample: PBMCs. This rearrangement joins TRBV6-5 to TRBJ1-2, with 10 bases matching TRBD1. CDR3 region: CASTEGQGGYVYTF. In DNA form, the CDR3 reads TGTGCCAGCACAGAAGGACAGGGGGGCTACGTGTACACCTTC.